This TCR beta chain was sequenced during a study of OX40 agonist ivuxolimab in advanced cancers. Study-wide results and caveats: At 0.1 to 3.0 mg/kg, clonal expansion of CD4+ and CD8+ blood T cells had occurred by week 6.

Assay used: immunoSEQ multiplex PCR; TCRdb lists only in-frame clones, some missing. The sample yields roughly 80,000 clones, approximately 86% seen once. As for this clone: Its specificity is not known.

CDR3 length equals 14 residues. The germline V gene encodes CDR1 LNHDA and CDR2 SQIVND (reference sequence). J gave up 6 bases and V 4 bases, and 5 bases lay outside the gene matches. The origin of this receptor is an adult with an advanced solid tumor such as melanoma, head and neck, liver or kidney cancer. Sample: CD4+ or CD8+ T cells sorted from blood, taken in a trial of the OX40 agonist ivuxolimab. The chain employs TRBV19 and TRBJ1-5; TRBD1 matches at 8 bases. This CDR3 is CASSNRTGPQPQHF. DNA of the CDR3: TGTGCCAGTAGTAACCGGACAGGGCCTCAGCCCCAGCATTTT.